The 15 T cell receptor beta chains below were found in one sample sequenced in a study of T cells after somatic rescue of genetic block. Measured with immunoSEQ multiplex PCR; TCRdb has only the in-frame clones, and not every one. Here the sample spans 70,000 to 95,000 clones, around 89% being singletons. Specimen: peripheral blood mononuclear cells (PBMCs). The origin of the receptors is a woman between 18 and 29 years old.

In DNA, the CDR3 is TGCGCCAGCAGCTTGGCCGTGGGGAGGAGCTCCTACGAGCAGTACTTC. It specifies CASSLAVGRSSYEQYF. The rearrangement uses TRBV5-1 and TRBJ2-7, with a tentative D call TRBD2 (6 bases). The V end was cut by 0 bases, the J end by 0 bases, with 13 bases between. This CDR3 has 16 amino acids. The germline V gene encodes CDR1 SGHRS and CDR2 YFSETQ.

This chain uses TRBV23-1 with TRBJ1-2, with D possibly being TRBD1 (5 bases). TRBV23-1 is placed among ORFs of uncertain function. The CDR3 sequence is 18 residues long. V was shortened by 3 bases and J by 8 bases, with 28 bases between the two germline ends. The chain's CDR3 is CASSHPGDAPGTSFGYTF. The CDR3, as DNA: TGCGCCAGCAGTCACCCCGGGGATGCGCCTGGGACTAGTTTCGGCTACACCTTC.

The V and J genes are TRBV7-8 and TRBJ1-3; D unresolved. Germline values: CDR1 SGHVS, CDR2 FQNEAQ. V was trimmed by 5 bases and J by 1 base, leaving 9 bases between them. This CDR3 is 14 amino acids long. The CDR3 DNA sequence: TGTGCCAGCAGCCGACTTGAATCTGGAAACACCATATATTTT. Its protein product is CASSRLESGNTIYF.

This clone was observed a single time. The V gene is TRBV19, the J gene TRBJ2-5; TRBD2 is a possible D gene (5 bases). Trimming left V 9 bases short and J 5 bases short, with 19 bases between. The germline CDR1 and CDR2 sequences are LNHDA and SQIVND (reference sequence). CDR3 length: 14 residues. For the CDR3, the DNA is TGTGCCAGCCCAAACCGGGGAGTAAGGGAGACCCAGTACTTC. This encodes CASPNRGVRETQYF.

The J gene is TRBJ2-7, the V gene TRBV7-9; 9 positions agree with TRBD2. V was pared by 4 bases and J by 3 bases, with 7 bases of the junction left unmatched. This CDR3 has 15 amino acids. Germline V gene lookup returns CDR1 SEHNR and CDR2 FQNEAQ (reference sequence). The CDR3 DNA is TGTGCCAGCAGCTACAGAGCGGGGGGAAACTACGAGCAGTACTTC. Its protein product is CASSYRAGGNYEQYF.

The chain has TRBV5-6 and TRBJ1-1; D is unresolved. The CDR3 loop spans 12 amino acids. The germline CDR1 and CDR2 sequences are SGHDT and YYEEEE. Between the trimmed V and J ends, which lost 4 bases and 4 bases, there was a span of 8 bases. The CDR3 loop reads CASSPLGTEAFF. The CDR3 DNA sequence: TGTGCCAGCAGCCCTCTAGGCACTGAAGCTTTCTTT.

The rearrangement joins TRBV27 to TRBJ2-7; D perhaps matches TRBD2 (5 bases). The CDR3 is 15 amino acids. Germline V CDR1 and CDR2: MNHEY, SMNVEV (reference sequence). V lost 2 bases, J lost 2 bases, and 13 bases lay in between. The CDR3 nucleotides read TGTGCCAGCAGTTTACGGGGAGTGGGGACCTACGAGCAGTACTTC. This translates into CASSLRGVGTYEQYF.

This chain connects TRBV27 to TRBJ2-1; perhaps TRBD2 as D (5 bases). V was shortened by 5 bases and J by 0 bases, with 17 bases between the two germline ends. The CDR3 has 17 residues. CDR1 and CDR2 from the germline V gene are MNHEY and SMNVEV (reference sequence). CDR3 in DNA: TGTGCCAGCAGTCCCCCCCGGGGTATACCCTCCTACAATGAGCAGTTCTTC. It specifies CASSPPRGIPSYNEQFF.

The genes are TRBV5-1 and TRBJ2-1, with no clear D. There are 16 residues in the CDR3. CDR1 is SGHRS, CDR2 YFSETQ, per germline. Trimming cost V 0 bases and J 6 bases, with 16 bases left between them. The CDR3 nucleotides are TGCGCCAGCAGCTTGGCCGGCGACAATTGGTTCAATGAGCAGTTCTTC. As protein: CASSLAGDNWFNEQFF.

The chain is built from TRBV20-1 and TRBJ1-1; no reliable D call. CDR1 and CDR2 (germline): DFQATT, SNEGSKA (reference sequence). The CDR3 contains 11 residues. V lost 1 base and J 6 bases, leaving 6 bases between the germline ends. The CDR3 nucleotides are TGCAGTGCTAGAGTGGTTCCTGAAGCTTTCTTT. This gives the protein CSARVVPEAFF.

The chain is built from TRBV5-1 and TRBJ1-1; 7 nucleotides agree with TRBD1. CDR1 and CDR2 from the germline V gene are SGHRS and YFSETQ. V lost 5 bases to trimming and J lost 5 bases; unmatched junction nucleotides: 12. The CDR3 has 15 residues. CDR3 sequence (DNA): TGCGCCAGCAGTTCCATTACGGCAGGGGGTACTGAAGCTTTCTTT. Translation gives CASSSITAGGTEAFF.

The chain links TRBV12-5 to TRBJ2-2, with TRBD1 matching 9 bases. The V gene end was trimmed by 6 bases and the J gene end by 0 bases; junction bases not matched to a gene: 11. Germline V gene data show CDR1 as LGHNT and CDR2 as FRNRAP. The CDR3 contains 18 residues. In DNA form, the CDR3 reads TGTGCTAGTGGCCCCGTGTGGGGACAGGGCTCGAACACCGGGGAGCTGTTTTTT. Residues: CASGPVWGQGSNTGELFF.

The chain links TRBV28 to TRBJ2-5; no clear D gene. The ends were cut back, 3 bases at V and 4 bases at J, with 12 bases in the middle. The CDR3 contains 14 residues. Germline-derived CDR1 and CDR2 are MDHEN and SYDVKM. CDR3: CASSFTVVRETQYF. In DNA, the CDR3 is TGTGCCAGCAGTTTCACGGTAGTGAGAGAGACCCAGTACTTC.

J is TRBJ2-2 and V is TRBV7-3; no clear D. Germline CDR1 SGHTA, CDR2 FQGTGA. V was shortened by 2 bases and J by 0 bases, with 7 bases between the two germline ends. The CDR3 length is 15 residues. CDR3: CASSLVPTNTGELFF. The CDR3 nucleotides read TGTGCCAGCAGCTTAGTCCCTACGAACACCGGGGAGCTGTTTTTT.

This clone was seen more than once but under ten times. V gene TRBV5-4 combines with J gene TRBJ1-2, with D hard to call. Germline-derived CDR1 and CDR2 are SGHNT and YYREEE (reference sequence). There are 15 residues in the CDR3. Trimming removed 3 bases from V and 6 bases from J, with 18 bases in between. CDR3 amino acids: CASSSLGWAMDGYTF. The DNA of the CDR3 is TGTGCCAGCAGCTCCCTGGGATGGGCAATGGATGGCTACACCTTC. Full variable domain (outside the CDR3, taken from reference TRBV5-4 and TRBJ1-2): ETGVTQSPTHLIKTRGQQVTLRCSSQSGHNTVSWYQQALGQGPQFIFQYYREEENGRGNFPPRFSGLQFPNYSSELNVNALELDDSALYLCASSSLGWAMDGYTFGSGTRLTVV.